This T cell receptor (beta chain) was obtained from a study of cytomegalovirus exposure and HLA in healthy donors. Clones were read by immunoSEQ multiplex PCR, and TCRdb kept only the in-frame ones, dropping some. The sample carries over 100,000 clones, just under 95% recorded once. CDR3 length: 14 residues. V was clipped by 6 bases and J by 4 bases; unmatched bases: 10. Germline V gives CDR1 SGHNT, CDR2 YYREEE (reference sequence). The clonotype was recovered from a woman aged 18 to 35 in good health and CMV-seronegative. The V gene is TRBV5-4, the J gene TRBJ2-7; 7 positions agree with TRBD1. What was sequenced was PBMCs. The CDR3 bases are TGTGCCAGCATCCCCGACAGGGCGTCTTACGAGCAGTACTTC. Translation gives CASIPDRASYEQYF.